This TCR beta chain comes out of a study of blood T cell repertoires in COVID-19. Turning to the study itself: Material from acute and convalescent COVID-19 was sourced from the United States, Italy and Spain.

CDR1 and CDR2 (germline): LGHDT, YNNKEL (reference sequence). The CDR3 loop spans 13 amino acids. The junction had 0 bases not matched to a gene; V was cut back by 0 bases and J by 7 bases. In the original analysis: Quantification of nucleated cells was approximated via reference gene primer amplification. Data came from immunoSEQ multiplex PCR; TCRdb stores just in-frame clones and leaves some out. The V and J calls and clone size come from that table; D and trimming were worked out from the DNA. The repertoire holds approximately 670,000 clones, with 70% to 90% as singletons. The chain carries TRBV3-1 (or the pseudogene TRBV3-2) and TRBJ1-5; 7 bases agree with TRBD1. The sequence derives from a woman aged 18 to 35 with acute or convalescent COVID-19. The specimen was peripheral blood. DNA for the CDR3: TGTGCCAGCAGCCAAGAACAGGGGCAGCCCCAGCATTTT. Its translation: CASSQEQGQPQHF.